This entry features one T cell receptor (beta chain) sequence. What it binds is unknown. Germline V gives CDR1 LNHDA, CDR2 SQIVND (reference sequence). The CDR3 is 15 amino acids. Trimming removed 3 bases from V and 4 bases from J; junction bases left unmatched: 3. This record comes from a study of T cell responses to AZD1222 COVID-19 vaccine. Study-level results: It should be noted that donors were predominantly white British and more often female, and clonal diversity was possibly underestimated. The peak T cell response came first, and repertoires were sampled only after it. It was only a handful of AZD1222 recipients who were seropositive at baseline. Spike as a whole was targeted by vaccine-associated CD4 TCRs, dominant at 160-218 and 743-854.

Some clones are missing from TCRdb's copy, which holds only in-frame ones; the method was immunoSEQ multiplex PCR. Seen here are some 120,000 clones, 90% to 95% observed once, and the top ten hold 2.5% to 3%. Here the sequenced sample was peripheral blood, taken on day 0 of AZD1222 vaccination. This receptor was identified in an adult in good health. The chain couples TRBV19 to TRBJ1-2; 12 bases agree with TRBD1. The DNA for the CDR3 is TGTGCCAGTAGTATCGGGACAGGGGGCACCTATGGCTACACCTTC. It codes for CASSIGTGGTYGYTF.